Shown below are 14 T cell receptor beta chains from a single sample sequenced in a study of CD8+CD57+ T cells in acquired aplastic anemia. Using genomic DNA as the template, TCR beta VDJ and CDR3 profiling was carried out. TCRdb fed the reads into MiXCR, producing one record per CDR3 protein. The data show roughly 58,000 distinct CDR3 sequences, less than 65% seen once. The source material was sorted CD4+, CD8+, or CD8+CD57+ T cells (not recorded which) from PBMCs. All receptors come from a human donor in good health, serving as a control.

This chain joins TRBV2 and TRBJ1-5, with 8 bases matching TRBD1. The CDR3 has 14 amino acids. Trimming took 5 bases from V and 6 from J; bases not matched to a gene: 6. Germline V gene data show CDR1 as SNHLY and CDR2 as FYNNEI. Here the CDR3 DNA reads TGTGCCAGCAGTAAGGGACAGGAGCTTCAGCCCCAGCATTTT. Translated, it gives CASSKGQELQPQHF. Full variable domain (rest looked up from reference TRBV2 and TRBJ1-5): EPEVTQTPSHQVTQMGQEVILRCVPISNHLYFYWYRQILGQKVEFLVSFYNNEISEKSEIFDDQFSVERPDGSNFTLKIRSTKLEDSAMYFCASSKGQELQPQHFGDGTRLSIL.

V is TRBV24-1 and J is TRBJ2-3, with TRBD2 identical over 10 bases. The trim removed 9 bases at V and 3 bases at J, leaving 11 bases unmatched. The germline V gene encodes CDR1 KGHDR and CDR2 SFDVKD. This CDR3 comprises 16 residues. This chain's CDR3 is CATGRIAGGGTDTQYF. CDR3 DNA sequence: TGTGCCACCGGGCGGATAGCGGGAGGTGGGACAGATACGCAGTATTTT.

V usage is TRBV7-9 and J usage is TRBJ2-3, with D uncertain. CDR3 size: 13 residues. Germline V gene data show CDR1 as SEHNR and CDR2 as FQNEAQ (reference sequence). With 6 bases removed from V and 6 bases from J, the gap between germline ends came to 13 bases. The CDR3 DNA is TGTGCCAGCAGTGCTAGAGCCTGGGATACGCAGTATTTT. This encodes CASSARAWDTQYF.

The chain joins TRBV19 to TRBJ2-3; D may be TRBD1 or TRBD2 (5 bases each). V was shortened by 4 bases and J by 5 bases, with 16 bases between the two germline ends. The CDR3 loop spans 15 amino acids. Per the germline V gene, CDR1 is LNHDA and CDR2 is SQIVND (reference sequence). This CDR3 reads CASSNPTGAGDTQYF. In DNA form, the CDR3 reads TGTGCCAGTAGTAACCCGACCGGGGCTGGAGATACGCAGTATTTT.

This chain joins TRBV10-3 and TRBJ2-7, with 7 bases that match TRBD2. The CDR3 runs to 15 residues. Trimming at V came to 8 bases and at J to 0 bases, leaving 10 bases not matched to a gene. Germline loops: CDR1 ENHRY, CDR2 SYGVKD. CDR3 bases: TGTGCCATCGGGGCGGGAGCGCAAAGCTCCTACGAGCAGTACTTC. It yields the protein CAIGAGAQSSYEQYF.

The genes are TRBV7-2 and TRBJ2-7; 8 bases fit TRBD1. Germline lookup yields CDR1 SGHTA and CDR2 FQGNSA. The CDR3 is 14 residues long. The ends lost 7 bases at V and 3 bases at J; junction bases unmatched: 8. The CDR3 nucleotides are TGTGCCAGCAAATCGGACAGGGTGAACTACGAGCAGTACTTC. The encoded protein is CASKSDRVNYEQYF.

The chain has TRBV2 and TRBJ1-5; a weak D match, TRBD1 (5 bases). The germline V and J ends were trimmed by 3 bases and 7 bases, with 16 bases remaining between them. The CDR3 runs to 15 residues. Per the germline V gene, CDR1 is SNHLY and CDR2 is FYNNEI. As DNA, the CDR3 is TGTGCCAGCAGTGAGGAACCAGGGTTGAGACAGCCCCAGCATTTT. Its protein is CASSEEPGLRQPQHF. Full variable domain (outside the CDR3, taken from reference TRBV2 and TRBJ1-5): EPEVTQTPSHQVTQMGQEVILRCVPISNHLYFYWYRQILGQKVEFLVSFYNNEISEKSEIFDDQFSVERPDGSNFTLKIRSTKLEDSAMYFCASSEEPGLRQPQHFGDGTRLSIL.

In regard to this clonotype: A much larger clonotype is one base distant, so this may be a read error. V is TRBV18 and J is TRBJ2-5; a possible D gene is TRBD2 (5 bases). The CDR3 extends over 15 amino acids. CDR1 and CDR2 (germline): KGHSH, LQKENI. The V and J ends lost 4 bases and 5 bases respectively, with 17 bases between them. The CDR3 DNA follows: TGTGCCAGCTCACTACTAGTGGGAGTAGGGGAGACCCAGTACTTC. Its protein product is CASSLLVGVGETQYF.

This rearrangement joins TRBV7-9 to TRBJ2-7; TRBD2 aligns across 7 bases. Germline V gene lookup returns CDR1 SEHNR and CDR2 FQNEAQ (reference sequence). The V gene end was trimmed by 8 bases and the J gene end by 4 bases; junction bases not matched to a gene: 5. The CDR3 extends over 12 amino acids. The CDR3 protein is CASGLADYEQYF. In DNA form, the CDR3 reads TGTGCCAGCGGTCTAGCGGATTACGAGCAGTACTTC.

This clonotype was recorded many times. CDR3 sequence: CSARDPGGTALGNTIYF. CDR3 DNA: TGCAGTGCTAGAGACCCGGGCGGGACAGCGTTGGGAAACACCATATATTTT. The chain uses TRBV20-1 and TRBJ1-3; 7 bases match TRBD1. The germline V gene encodes CDR1 DFQATT and CDR2 SNEGSKA (reference sequence). V trimming: 0 bases; J trimming: 4 bases; junction bases outside the gene matches: 12. The CDR3 length is 17 residues.

This clonotype was observed once. The V gene is TRBV25-1, the J gene TRBJ2-3; D is unclear. The CDR3 runs 13 residues. Deletions cut 10 bases from V and 2 bases from J, with 13 bases between. Germline CDR1 and CDR2: MGHDK and SYGVNS. CDR3 sequence (DNA): TGTGCCACCCTGCAGGATCCCACAGATACGCAGTATTTT. The encoded protein is CATLQDPTDTQYF.

This clonotype turned up a few times. The chain uses TRBV6-4 and TRBJ2-6; D is perhaps TRBD2 (6 bases). Germline assignment: CDR1 MRHNA and CDR2 SNTAGT. The CDR3 runs 16 residues. The V and J ends lost 6 bases and 0 bases respectively, with 12 bases between them. The DNA of the CDR3 is TGTGCCAGCAGCCCCGCGGGGCTCTCTGGGGCCAACGTCCTGACTTTC. Translation gives CASSPAGLSGANVLTF.

This chain joins TRBV7-9 and TRBJ2-5; 11 positions agree with TRBD2. The CDR3 sequence is 16 residues long. Trimming took 6 bases from V and 6 from J; bases not matched to a gene: 12. CDR1 is SEHNR, CDR2 FQNEAQ, per germline (reference sequence). The CDR3 is CASSPRLAGFAKTQYF. The CDR3 region has the DNA TGTGCCAGCAGTCCACGACTAGCGGGATTCGCGAAGACCCAGTACTTC.

V gene TRBV29-1 combines with J gene TRBJ1-2; D unresolved. CDR3 length equals 15 residues. V was clipped by 0 bases and J by 3 bases, with 14 bases between them. Germline CDR1 and CDR2: SQVTM and ANQGSEA. The CDR3 is CSVEDRWTGDYGYTF. For the CDR3, the DNA is TGCAGCGTTGAAGATCGTTGGACGGGTGACTATGGCTACACCTTC.